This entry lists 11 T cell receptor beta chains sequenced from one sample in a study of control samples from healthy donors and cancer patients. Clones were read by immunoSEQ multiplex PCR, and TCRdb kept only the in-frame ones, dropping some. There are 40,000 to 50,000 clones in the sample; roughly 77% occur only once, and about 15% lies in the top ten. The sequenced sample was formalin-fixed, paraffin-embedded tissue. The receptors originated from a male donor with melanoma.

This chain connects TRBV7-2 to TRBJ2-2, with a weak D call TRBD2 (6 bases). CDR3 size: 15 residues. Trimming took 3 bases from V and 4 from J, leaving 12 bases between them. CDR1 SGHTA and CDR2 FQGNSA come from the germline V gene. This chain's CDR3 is CASSFSGTPTGELFF. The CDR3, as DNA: TGTGCCAGCAGCTTCTCCGGGACTCCCACCGGGGAGCTGTTTTTT.

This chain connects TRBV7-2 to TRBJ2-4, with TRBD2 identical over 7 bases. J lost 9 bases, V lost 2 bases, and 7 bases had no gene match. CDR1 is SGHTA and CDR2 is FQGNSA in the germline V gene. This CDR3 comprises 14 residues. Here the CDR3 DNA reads TGTGCCAGCAGCTTAATGGGGAGGGAGGGCATTCAGTACTTC. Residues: CASSLMGREGIQYF. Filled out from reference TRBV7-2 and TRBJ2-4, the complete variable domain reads GAGVSQSPSNKVTEKGKDVELRCDPISGHTALYWYRQSLGQGLEFLIYFQGNSAPDKSGLPSDRFSAERTGGSVSTLTIQRTQQEDSAVYLCASSLMGREGIQYFGAGTRLSVL.

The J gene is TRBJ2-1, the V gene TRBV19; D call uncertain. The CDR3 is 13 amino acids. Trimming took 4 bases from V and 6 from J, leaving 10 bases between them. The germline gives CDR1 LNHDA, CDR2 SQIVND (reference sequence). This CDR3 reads CASSTLGVNEQFF. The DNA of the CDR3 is TGTGCCAGTAGTACCCTAGGAGTCAATGAGCAGTTCTTC.

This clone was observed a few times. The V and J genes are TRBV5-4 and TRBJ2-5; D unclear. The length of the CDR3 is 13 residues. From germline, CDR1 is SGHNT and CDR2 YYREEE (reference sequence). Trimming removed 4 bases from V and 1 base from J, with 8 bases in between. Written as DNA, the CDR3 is TGTGCCAGCAGCCCCGGGCCCCAAGAGACCCAGTACTTC. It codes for CASSPGPQETQYF.

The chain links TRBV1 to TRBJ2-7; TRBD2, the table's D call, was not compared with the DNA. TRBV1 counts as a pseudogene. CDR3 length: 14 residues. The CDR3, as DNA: TGCACCAGCCAGCGGGTGAGAATAAGTGCCGAGCAGTACTTC. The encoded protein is CTSQRVRISAEQYF.

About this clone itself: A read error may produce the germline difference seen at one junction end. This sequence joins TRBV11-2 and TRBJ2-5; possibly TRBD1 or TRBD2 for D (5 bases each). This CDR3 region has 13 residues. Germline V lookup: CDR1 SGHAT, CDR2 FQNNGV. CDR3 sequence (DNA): TGTGCCAGCAGCTTAGATCGGGACGATAACACGGACTTC. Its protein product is CASSLDRDDNTDF. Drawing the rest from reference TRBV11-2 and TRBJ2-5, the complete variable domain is EAGVAQSPRYKIIEKRQSVAFWCNPISGHATLYWYQQILGQGPKLLIQFQNNGVVDDSQLPKDRFSAERLKGVDSTLKIQPAKLEDSAVYLCASSLDRDDNTDFGPGTRLLVL.

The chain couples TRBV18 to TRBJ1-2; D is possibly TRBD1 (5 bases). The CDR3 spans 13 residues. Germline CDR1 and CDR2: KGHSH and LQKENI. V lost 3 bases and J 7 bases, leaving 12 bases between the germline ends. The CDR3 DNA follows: TGTGCCAGCTCACCTCAGGGATATGGTGGCTACACCTTC. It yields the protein CASSPQGYGGYTF.

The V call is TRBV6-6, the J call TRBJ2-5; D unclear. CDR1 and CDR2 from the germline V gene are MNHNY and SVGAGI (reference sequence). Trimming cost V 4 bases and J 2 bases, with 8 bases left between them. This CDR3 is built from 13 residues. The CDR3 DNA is TGTGCCAGCAGTTCCCACCCACAAGAGACCCAGTACTTC. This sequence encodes CASSSHPQETQYF.

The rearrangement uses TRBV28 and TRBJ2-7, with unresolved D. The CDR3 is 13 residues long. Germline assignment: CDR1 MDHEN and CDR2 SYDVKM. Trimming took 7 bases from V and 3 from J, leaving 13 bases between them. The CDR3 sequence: CASNRAGDYEQYF. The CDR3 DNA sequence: TGTGCCAGCAACCGGGCAGGAGACTACGAGCAGTACTTC.

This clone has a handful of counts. The CDR3 protein is CASSPDRDSLPKQYF. The CDR3, as DNA: TGTGCCAGCAGCCCCGACCGGGACAGCCTACCAAAGCAGTACTTC. This chain links TRBV7-9 with TRBJ2-7, with 7 bases that match TRBD1. Germline CDR1 SEHNR, CDR2 FQNEAQ (reference sequence). After removal of 5 bases from V and 8 bases from J, the junction contained 15 bases not matched to a gene. The CDR3 contains 15 residues.

The CDR3 nucleotides read TGTGCCAGCAGTCCCTTGGGGAGGGGGAACACTGAAGCTTTCTTT. Its translation: CASSPLGRGNTEAFF. V is TRBV28 and J is TRBJ1-1, with a weak D call TRBD1 (5 bases). Germline V gives CDR1 MDHEN, CDR2 SYDVKM. The V end was cut by 5 bases, the J end by 1 base, with 14 bases between. CDR3 length equals 15 residues.